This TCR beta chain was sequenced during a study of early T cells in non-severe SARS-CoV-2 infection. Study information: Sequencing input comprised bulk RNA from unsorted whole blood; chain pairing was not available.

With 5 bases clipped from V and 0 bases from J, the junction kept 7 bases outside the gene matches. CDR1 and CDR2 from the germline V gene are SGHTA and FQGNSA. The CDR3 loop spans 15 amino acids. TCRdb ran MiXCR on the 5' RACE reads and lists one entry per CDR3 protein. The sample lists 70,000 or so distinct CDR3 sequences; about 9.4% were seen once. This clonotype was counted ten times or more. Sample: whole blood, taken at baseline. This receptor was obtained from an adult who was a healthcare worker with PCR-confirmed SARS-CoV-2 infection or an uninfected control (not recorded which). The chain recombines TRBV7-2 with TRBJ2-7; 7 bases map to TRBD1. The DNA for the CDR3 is TGTGCCAGCAGCCAGGTGGGACAGAGCTCCTACGAGCAGTACTTC. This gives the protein CASSQVGQSSYEQYF.